The clone carrying this T cell receptor beta chain came up a few times. What it binds is not known. Next came a second PCR, run for 7 to 11 cycles, which used a sample-barcoded 5' primer along with a J-beta primer mix. TCRdb reanalysed the 5' RACE reads using MiXCR and keeps one entry per CDR3 protein. Of roughly 1.6 million distinct CDR3 sequences in the sample, roughly a third are singletons; the top ten hold about 11%. These data originate in a study of blood T cells in healthy people across ages. Study background: The capture of about one barcoded beta molecule per two T cells was achieved by template switching. Points from the study as a whole: Naive T cell percentage by flow cytometry tracked strongly with beta diversity.

Researchers collected 7.5 to 10 milliliters of peripheral blood from every single donor. The CDR3 has 15 amino acids. V lost 6 bases to trimming and J lost 11 bases, with 28 bases between them. Looked up from germline, CDR1 is DFQATT and CDR2 is SNEGSKA (reference sequence). The chain uses TRBV20-1 and TRBJ2-5, with a tentative D call TRBD1 (5 bases). The specimen sequenced was blood. This TCR came from a woman between 25 and 40 years old in good health. The CDR3 spells CSAPAPAGSTKEQYF. DNA of the CDR3: TGCAGTGCCCCCGCTCCGGCAGGGTCGACGAAAGAGCAGTACTTC.